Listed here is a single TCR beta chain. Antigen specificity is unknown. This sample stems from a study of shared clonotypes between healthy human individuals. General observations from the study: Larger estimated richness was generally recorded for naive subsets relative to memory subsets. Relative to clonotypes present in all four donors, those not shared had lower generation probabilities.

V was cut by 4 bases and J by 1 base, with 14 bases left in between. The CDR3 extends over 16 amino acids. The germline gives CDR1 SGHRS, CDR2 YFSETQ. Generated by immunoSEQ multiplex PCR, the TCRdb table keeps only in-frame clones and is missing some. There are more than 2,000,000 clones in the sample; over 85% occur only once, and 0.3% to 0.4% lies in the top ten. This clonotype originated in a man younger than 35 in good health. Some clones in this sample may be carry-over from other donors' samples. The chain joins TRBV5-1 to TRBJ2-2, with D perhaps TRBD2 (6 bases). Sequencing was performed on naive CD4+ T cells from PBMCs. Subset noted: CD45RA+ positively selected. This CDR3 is CASSNWGAGNTGELFF. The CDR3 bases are TGCGCCAGCAGCAACTGGGGAGCGGGGAACACCGGGGAGCTGTTTTTT.